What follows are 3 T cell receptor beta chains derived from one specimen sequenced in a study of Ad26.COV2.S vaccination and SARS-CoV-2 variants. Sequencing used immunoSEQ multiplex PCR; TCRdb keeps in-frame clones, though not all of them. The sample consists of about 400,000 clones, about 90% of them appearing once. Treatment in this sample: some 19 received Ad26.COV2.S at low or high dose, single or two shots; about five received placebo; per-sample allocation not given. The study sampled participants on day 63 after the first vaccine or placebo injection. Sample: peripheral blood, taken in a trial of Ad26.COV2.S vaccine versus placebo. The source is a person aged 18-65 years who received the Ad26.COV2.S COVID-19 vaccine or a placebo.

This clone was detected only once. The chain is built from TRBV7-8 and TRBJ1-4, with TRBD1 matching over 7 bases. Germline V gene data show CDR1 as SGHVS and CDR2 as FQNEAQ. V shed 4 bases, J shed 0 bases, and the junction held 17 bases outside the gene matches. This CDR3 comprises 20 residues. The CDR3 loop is CASSSGQELYFISTNEKLFF. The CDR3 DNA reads TGTGCCAGCAGCTCCGGACAGGAGCTGTACTTTATTTCAACTAATGAAAAACTGTTTTTT.

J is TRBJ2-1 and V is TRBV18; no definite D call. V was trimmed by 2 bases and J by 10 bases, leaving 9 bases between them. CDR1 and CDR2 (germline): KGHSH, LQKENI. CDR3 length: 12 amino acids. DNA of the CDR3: TGTGCCAGCTCACCATCGCTCGGGGAGCAGTTCTTC. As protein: CASSPSLGEQFF.

CDR3 bases: TGCAGCGCTACTGGGGCTCCCCTGGCCTACGAGCAGTACTTC. Amino acids: CSATGAPLAYEQYF. The chain carries TRBV29-1 and TRBJ2-7; a weak D match, TRBD1 (5 bases). Germline CDR1 reads SQVTM; CDR2 reads ANQGSEA. V lost 7 bases, J lost 2 bases, and 18 bases lay in between. The CDR3 covers 14 residues.